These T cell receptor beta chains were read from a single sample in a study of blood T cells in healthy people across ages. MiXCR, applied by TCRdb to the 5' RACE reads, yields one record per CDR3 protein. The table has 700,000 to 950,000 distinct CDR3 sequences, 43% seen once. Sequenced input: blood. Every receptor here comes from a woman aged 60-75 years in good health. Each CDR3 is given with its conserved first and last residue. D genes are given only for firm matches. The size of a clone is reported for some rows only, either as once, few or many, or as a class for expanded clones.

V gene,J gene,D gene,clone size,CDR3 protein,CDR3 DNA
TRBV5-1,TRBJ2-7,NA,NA,CASSARGNSYEQYF,TGCGCCAGCAGCGCCAGGGGAAACTCCTACGAGCAGTACTTC
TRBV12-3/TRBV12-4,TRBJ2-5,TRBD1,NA,CASSTRQGERKQYF,TGTGCCAGCAGTACCCGACAGGGGGAAAGGAAGCAGTACTTC
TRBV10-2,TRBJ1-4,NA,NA,CASSVGGGEKLFF,TGCGCCAGCAGTGTGGGGGGCGGAGAAAAACTGTTTTTT
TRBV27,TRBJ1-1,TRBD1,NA,CASSITGQGYTEAFF,TGTGCCAGCAGTATAACCGGACAGGGGTACACTGAAGCTTTCTTT
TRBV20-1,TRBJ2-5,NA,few,CSASRQEETQYF,TGCAGTGCTAGCCGGCAGGAGGAGACCCAGTACTTC
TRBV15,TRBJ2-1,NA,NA,CATSSKPDSSYNGQFF,TGTGCCACCAGCAGTAAACCGGATAGCTCCTACAATGGGCAGTTCTTC
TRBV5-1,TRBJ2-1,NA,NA,CASSLDREEQFF,TGCGCCAGCAGCTTGGACAGGGAGGAGCAGTTCTTC
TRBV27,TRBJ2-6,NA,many,CASSLLGTYGGANVLTF,TGTGCCAGCAGTTTATTGGGGACATATGGTGGGGCCAACGTCCTGACTTTC
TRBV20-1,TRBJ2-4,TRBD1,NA,CSPSLGQGSADIQYF,TGCAGCCCCTCCCTAGGACAGGGTTCAGCGGACATTCAGTACTTC
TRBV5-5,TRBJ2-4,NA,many,CASSLEGNIQYF,TGTGCCAGCAGCTTGGAGGGAAACATTCAGTACTTC
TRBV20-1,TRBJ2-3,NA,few,CSATPGSTDTQYF,TGCAGTGCTACTCCAGGGAGCACAGATACGCAGTATTTT
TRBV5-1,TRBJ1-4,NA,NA,CASSLTGPTTNEKLFF,TGCGCCAGCAGCCTCACAGGGCCAACAACTAATGAAAAACTGTTTTTT
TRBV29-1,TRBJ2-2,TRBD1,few,CSVEGQANTGELFF,TGCAGCGTTGAGGGACAGGCGAACACCGGGGAGCTGTTTTTT
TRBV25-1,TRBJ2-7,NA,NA,CASSQDGRFEQYF,TGTGCCAGCAGTCAGGACGGACGTTTCGAGCAGTACTTC
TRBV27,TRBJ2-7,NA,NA,CASSLVTGYYEQYF,TGTGCCAGCAGTTTAGTCACAGGATACTACGAGCAGTACTTC
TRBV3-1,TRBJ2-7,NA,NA,CASSQQGTYEQYF,TGTGCCAGCAGCCAACAGGGCACCTACGAGCAGTACTTC
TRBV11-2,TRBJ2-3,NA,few,CASSFFRGGPDTQYF,TGTGCCAGCAGCTTTTTCAGGGGGGGACCAGATACGCAGTATTTT
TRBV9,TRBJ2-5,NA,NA,CASSGPSADETQYF,TGTGCCAGCAGCGGCCCCTCGGCCGATGAGACCCAGTACTTC
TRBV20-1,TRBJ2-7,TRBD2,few,CSAKEASGGGLYEQYF,TGCAGTGCTAAGGAGGCTAGCGGGGGGGGCCTCTACGAGCAGTACTTC
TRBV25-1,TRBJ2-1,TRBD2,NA,CASSECASGGYNEQFF,TGTGCCAGCAGTGAATGTGCCAGCGGGGGGTACAATGAGCAGTTCTTC
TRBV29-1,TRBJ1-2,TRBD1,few,CSALVWTGDGYTF,TGCAGCGCTTTGGTCTGGACAGGAGATGGCTACACCTTC
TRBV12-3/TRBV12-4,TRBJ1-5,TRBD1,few,CASSFGDRGDQPQHF,TGTGCCAGCAGTTTCGGCGACAGGGGGGATCAGCCCCAGCATTTT
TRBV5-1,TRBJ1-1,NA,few,CASSLDSFSTEAFF,TGCGCCAGCAGCTTAGACAGTTTCTCCACTGAAGCTTTCTTT
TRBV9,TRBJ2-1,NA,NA,CASSGGETAFSEQFF,TGTGCCAGCAGCGGCGGGGAGACCGCCTTTAGTGAGCAGTTCTTC
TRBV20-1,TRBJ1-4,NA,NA,CSASPRQPFNEKLFF,TGCAGTGCTAGTCCCAGACAACCCTTTAATGAAAAACTGTTTTTT
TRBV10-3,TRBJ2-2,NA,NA,CAISELDTGPGELFF,TGTGCCATCAGTGAGTTAGACACAGGCCCCGGGGAGCTGTTTTTT
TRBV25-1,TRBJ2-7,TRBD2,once,CASSERLASSEQYF,TGTGCCAGCAGTGAACGACTAGCTTCCTCCGAGCAGTACTTC
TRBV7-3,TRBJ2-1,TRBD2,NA,CASSLGLTSGRSEQFF,TGTGCCAGCAGCTTAGGCTTGACTAGCGGGAGGTCTGAGCAGTTCTTC
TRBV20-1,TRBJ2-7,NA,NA,CSARNRAEYTYEQYF,TGCAGTGCTAGAAACAGGGCCGAGTACACCTACGAGCAGTACTTC
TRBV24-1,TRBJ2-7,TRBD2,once,CATSDLASGAYEQYF,TGTGCCACCAGTGATTTAGCTAGCGGAGCCTACGAGCAGTACTTC
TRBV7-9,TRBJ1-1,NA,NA,CASSQEGNTEAFF,TGTGCCAGCAGTCAAGAAGGGAACACTGAAGCTTTCTTT
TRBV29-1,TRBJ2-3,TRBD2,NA,CSVSQRGGRTDTRYF,TGCAGCGTTTCCCAGCGGGGGGGCAGGACAGATACGCGGTATTTT
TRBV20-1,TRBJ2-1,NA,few,CSARSLVGGEQFF,TGCAGTGCTAGAAGCCTTGTTGGCGGTGAGCAGTTCTTC
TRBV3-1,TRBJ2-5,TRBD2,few,CASSQFPTSGGETQYF,TGTGCCAGCAGCCAGTTTCCGACTAGCGGGGGGGAGACCCAGTACTTC
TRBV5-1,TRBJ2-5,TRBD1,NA,CASRTGQETQYF,TGCGCCAGCCGGACAGGGCAGGAGACCCAGTACTTC
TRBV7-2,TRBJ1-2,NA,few,CASGIDSSNYGYTF,TGTGCCAGCGGAATCGACTCTTCTAACTATGGCTACACCTTC
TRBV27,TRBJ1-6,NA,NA,CASSRQARVWSPLHF,TGTGCCAGCAGCCGACAGGCCAGGGTGTGGTCACCCCTCCACTTT
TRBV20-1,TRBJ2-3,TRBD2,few,CSAWTSGGWGTDTQYF,TGCAGTGCGTGGACTAGCGGGGGCTGGGGCACAGATACGCAGTATTTT
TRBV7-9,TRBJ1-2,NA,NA,CASSVTDSDGYTF,TGTGCCAGCAGCGTAACAGACAGTGATGGCTACACCTTC
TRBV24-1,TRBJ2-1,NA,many,CATSDIGGHNEQFF,TGTGCCACCAGTGATATAGGGGGTCACAATGAGCAGTTCTTC
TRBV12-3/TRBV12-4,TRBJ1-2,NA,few,CASRSDTLPYGYTF,TGTGCCAGCAGATCAGATACTCTTCCCTATGGCTACACCTTC
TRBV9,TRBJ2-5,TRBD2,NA,CASSVSGKRETQYF,TGTGCCAGCAGCGTAAGCGGGAAGAGGGAGACCCAGTACTTC
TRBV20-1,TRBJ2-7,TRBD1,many,CSVRWDSTYEQYF,TGCAGTGTGAGGTGGGACAGTACCTACGAGCAGTACTTC
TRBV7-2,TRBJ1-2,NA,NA,CASSWENNYGYTF,TGTGCCAGCAGCTGGGAGAATAACTATGGCTACACCTTC
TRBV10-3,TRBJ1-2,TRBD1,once,CAISDGTGIYGYTF,TGTGCCATCAGTGACGGGACAGGGATCTATGGCTACACCTTC
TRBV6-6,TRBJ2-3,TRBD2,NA,CASSYSGTFTDTQYF,TGTGCCAGCAGTTATAGCGGGACCTTCACAGATACGCAGTATTTT
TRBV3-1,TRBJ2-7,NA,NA,CASSQEYSSYEQYF,TGTGCCAGCAGCCAAGAGTACAGCTCCTACGAGCAGTACTTC
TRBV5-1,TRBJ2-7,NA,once,CASSLLDRHEQYF,TGCGCCAGCAGCTTATTAGATAGGCACGAGCAGTACTTC
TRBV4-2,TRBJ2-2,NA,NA,CASSQEAAEANTGELFF,TGTGCCAGCAGCCAAGAAGCAGCGGAGGCGAACACCGGGGAGCTGTTTTTT
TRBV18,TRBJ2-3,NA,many,CASSGVEGSTDTQYF,TGTGCCAGCTCAGGCGTGGAAGGGAGCACAGATACGCAGTATTTT
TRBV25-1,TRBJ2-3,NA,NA,CASSDVSSTDTQYF,TGTGCCAGCAGTGACGTTTCGAGCACAGATACGCAGTATTTT
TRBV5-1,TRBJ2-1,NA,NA,CASSRALETSYNEQFF,TGCGCCAGCAGCCGGGCCCTTGAAACCTCCTACAATGAGCAGTTCTTC
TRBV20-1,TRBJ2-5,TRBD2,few,CSATPSGAQETQYF,TGCAGTGCTACCCCTAGCGGGGCCCAAGAGACCCAGTACTTC
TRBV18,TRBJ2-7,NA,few,CASSPSTVSYEQYF,TGTGCCAGCTCACCGTCGACAGTCTCCTACGAGCAGTACTTC
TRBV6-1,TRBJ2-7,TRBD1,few,CASSIDRGSYEQYF,TGTGCCAGCAGTATCGACAGGGGCTCCTACGAGCAGTACTTC
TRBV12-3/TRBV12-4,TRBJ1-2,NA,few,CASSLDPGMGYGYTF,TGTGCCAGCAGTTTAGATCCAGGGATGGGGTATGGCTACACCTTC